This T cell receptor beta chain came from a study of cytomegalovirus exposure and HLA in healthy donors. Study at large: Within the Caucasian-associated ancestry cluster were roughly 79% of the 398 genotyped donors. Study-level results: In an earlier analysis, productive rearrangement rates for most beta V segments clustered near 87% or 30%. Later genetic work tied a missense DCLRE1C variant to beta-chain V and J trimming. A list of 150 or so TCR beta chains associated with cytomegalovirus was given.

A remark on this clone: Its matching antigen is unknown.

Primers included in the PCR were 60 Vbeta and 13 Jbeta primers. Sequencing used immunoSEQ multiplex PCR; TCRdb keeps in-frame clones, though not all of them. The repertoire holds about 140,000 clones, with 60% to 80% as singletons. The receptor was isolated from a woman in her 30s in good health and CMV-seronegative. The sequenced sample was PBMCs.

CDR3 residues: CAADSSYEQYV. In DNA, the CDR3 is TGTGCCGCGGACTCGTCATACGAGCAGTACGTC. The chain carries TRBV30 and TRBJ2-7, with D tentatively TRBD2 (5 bases). Trimming shortened V by 8 bases and J by 4 bases, and 12 bases separated the two germline ends. The CDR3 has 11 amino acids. Germline V gene data show CDR1 as GTSNPN and CDR2 as SVGIG (reference sequence).